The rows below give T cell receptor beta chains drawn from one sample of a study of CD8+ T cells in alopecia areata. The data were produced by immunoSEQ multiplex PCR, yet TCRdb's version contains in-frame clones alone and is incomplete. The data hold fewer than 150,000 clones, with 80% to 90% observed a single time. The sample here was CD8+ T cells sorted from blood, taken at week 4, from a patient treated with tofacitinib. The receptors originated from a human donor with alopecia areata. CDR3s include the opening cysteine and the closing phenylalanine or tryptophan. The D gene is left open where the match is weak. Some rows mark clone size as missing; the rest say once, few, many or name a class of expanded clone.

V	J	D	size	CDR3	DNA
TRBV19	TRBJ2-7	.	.	CASSQSGDYEQYF	TGTGCCAGTAGTCAATCAGGGGACTACGAGCAGTACTTC
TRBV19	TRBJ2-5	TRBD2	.	CASSILGGSQETQYF	TGTGCCAGTAGTATTCTCGGCGGGAGTCAAGAGACCCAGTACTTC
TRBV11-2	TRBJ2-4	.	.	CASSLGVAPKNIQYF	TGTGCCAGCAGCTTAGGGGTGGCCCCCAAAAACATTCAGTACTTC
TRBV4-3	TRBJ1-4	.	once	CASSQDRSTTNEKLFF	TGCGCCAGCAGCCAAGATCGGTCAACAACTAATGAAAAACTGTTTTTT
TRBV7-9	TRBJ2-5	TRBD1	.	CASSTGQVQETQYF	TGTGCCAGCAGCACCGGACAGGTCCAAGAGACCCAGTACTTC
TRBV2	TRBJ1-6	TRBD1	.	CASSPGQARSPLHF	TGTGCCAGCAGTCCGGGACAGGCCCGTTCACCCCTCCACTTT
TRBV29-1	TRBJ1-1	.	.	CSAEDVTEAFF	TGCAGCGCAGAGGACGTTACTGAAGCTTTCTTT
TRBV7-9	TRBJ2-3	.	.	CASKGVRDTQYF	TGTGCCAGCAAGGGGGTACGGGATACGCAGTATTTT
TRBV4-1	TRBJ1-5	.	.	CASSQEAATYSNQPQHF	TGCGCCAGCAGCCAAGAGGCCGCAACCTATAGCAATCAGCCCCAGCATTTT
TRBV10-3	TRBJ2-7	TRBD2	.	CAIRSSGGSSYEQYF	TGTGCCATCAGATCAAGCGGGGGGAGCTCCTACGAGCAGTACTTC
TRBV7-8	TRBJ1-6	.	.	CASSSGGDSPLHF	TGTGCCAGCAGCTCCGGGGGGGATTCACCCCTCCACTTT
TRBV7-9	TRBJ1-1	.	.	CASSFISEAFF	TGTGCCAGCAGCTTCATATCTGAAGCTTTCTTT
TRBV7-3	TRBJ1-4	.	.	CASSFPRTANEKLFF	TGTGCCAGCAGCTTCCCCAGAACCGCTAATGAAAAACTGTTTTTT
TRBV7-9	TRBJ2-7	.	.	CASSLGPPSMYEQYF	TGTGCCAGCAGCTTAGGGCCACCGAGTATGTACGAGCAGTACTTC
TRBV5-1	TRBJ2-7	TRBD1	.	CASRQGTNSYEQYF	TGCGCCAGCAGACAGGGGACGAACTCCTACGAGCAGTACTTC
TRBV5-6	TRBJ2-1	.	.	CASSPRGDYNEQFF	TGTGCCAGCAGCCCCCGGGGAGACTACAATGAGCAGTTCTTC
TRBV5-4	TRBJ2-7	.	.	CASSLRGASHEQYF	TGTGCCAGCAGCTTGCGGGGGGCCTCCCACGAGCAGTACTTC
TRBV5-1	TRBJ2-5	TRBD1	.	CASSSWTGGRETQYF	TGCGCCAGCAGCTCCTGGACAGGGGGCCGAGAGACCCAGTACTTC
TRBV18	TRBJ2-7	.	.	CASSPGNYEQYF	TGTGCCAGCTCACCGGGCAATTACGAGCAGTACTTC
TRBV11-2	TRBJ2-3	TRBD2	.	CASSLAAGGSTDTQYF	TGTGCCAGCAGCTTAGCGGCGGGGGGAAGCACAGATACGCAGTATTTT
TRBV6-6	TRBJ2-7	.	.	CASSFGPSAYEQYF	TGTGCCAGCAGTTTCGGACCTTCCGCCTACGAGCAGTACTTC
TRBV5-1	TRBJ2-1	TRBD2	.	CASSYTSGGGNEQFF	TGCGCCAGCAGCTATACTAGCGGGGGAGGCAATGAGCAGTTCTTC
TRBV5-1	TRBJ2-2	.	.	CASSFFYGSNTGELFF	TGCGCCAGCAGCTTTTTCTACGGAAGTAACACCGGGGAGCTGTTTTTT
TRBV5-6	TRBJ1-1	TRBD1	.	CASSEQGDEAFF	TGTGCCAGCAGCGAACAGGGGGATGAAGCTTTCTTT
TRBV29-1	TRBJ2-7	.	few	CSVEGSSYEQYF	TGCAGCGTTGAGGGCAGCTCCTACGAGCAGTACTTC
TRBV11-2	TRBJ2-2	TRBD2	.	CASSLDGTSVVTGELFF	TGTGCCAGCAGCTTAGACGGGACTAGTGTAGTCACCGGGGAGCTGTTTTTT
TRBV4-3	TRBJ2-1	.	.	CASSQTPWAEPLGEQFF	TGCGCCAGCAGCCAGACACCATGGGCGGAGCCCTTGGGTGAGCAGTTCTTC
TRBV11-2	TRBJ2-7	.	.	CASSLQRIYEQYF	TGTGCCAGCAGCCTGCAACGAATCTACGAGCAGTACTTC
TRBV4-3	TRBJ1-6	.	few	CASSQDSNDLASPLHF	TGCGCCAGCAGCCAAGATAGTAACGACCTTGCTTCACCCCTCCACTTT
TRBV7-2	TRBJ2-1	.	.	CASSPGSYNEQFF	TGTGCCAGCAGCCCCGGCTCCTACAATGAGCAGTTCTTC
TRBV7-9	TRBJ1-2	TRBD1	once	CASVATGDGYTF	TGTGCCAGCGTAGCCACAGGGGATGGCTACACCTTC
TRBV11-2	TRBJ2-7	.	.	CASSRETALGEQYF	TGTGCCAGCAGCCGAGAAACAGCCTTGGGCGAGCAGTACTTC
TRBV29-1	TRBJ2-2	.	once	CSVEDRAGLNTGELFF	TGCAGCGTTGAAGATCGGGCAGGATTGAACACCGGGGAGCTGTTTTTT
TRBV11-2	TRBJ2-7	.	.	CASRRTSGPYEQYF	TGTGCCAGCAGACGGACGTCTGGTCCCTACGAGCAGTACTTC
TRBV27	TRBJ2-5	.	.	CASSLARWETQYF	TGTGCCAGCAGTTTAGCACGGTGGGAGACCCAGTACTTC
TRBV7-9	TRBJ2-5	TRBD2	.	CASSLVPAGGPDETQYF	TGTGCCAGCAGCTTAGTTCCAGCGGGGGGGCCTGATGAGACCCAGTACTTC
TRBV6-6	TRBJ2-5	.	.	CASGSTVGSGETQYF	TGTGCCAGCGGCTCGACAGTTGGGTCGGGGGAGACCCAGTACTTC
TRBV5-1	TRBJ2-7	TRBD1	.	CASSWGQDSYEQYF	TGCGCCAGCAGCTGGGGACAGGATTCCTACGAGCAGTACTTC
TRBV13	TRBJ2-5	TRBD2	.	CASSANRDYSETQYF	TGTGCCAGCAGCGCAAACCGGGACTACTCGGAGACCCAGTACTTC
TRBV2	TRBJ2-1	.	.	CASSVRSYNEQFF	TGTGCCAGCAGTGTTCGGTCCTACAATGAGCAGTTCTTC
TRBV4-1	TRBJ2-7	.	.	CASSQVAAYEQYF	TGCGCCAGCAGCCAGGTGGCCGCCTACGAGCAGTACTTC
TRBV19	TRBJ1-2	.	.	CASSIGSGDYGYTF	TGTGCCAGTAGTATTGGATCAGGGGACTATGGCTACACCTTC
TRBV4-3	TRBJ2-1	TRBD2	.	CASSQEASGGLSYNEQFF	TGCGCCAGCAGCCAAGAGGCCAGCGGGGGCCTCTCCTACAATGAGCAGTTCTTC
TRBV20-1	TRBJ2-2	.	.	CSARGSGKLFF	TGCAGTGCTAGAGGTTCAGGCAAGCTGTTTTTT
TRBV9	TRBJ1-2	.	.	CASSVAHGGGLYGYTF	TGTGCCAGCAGCGTAGCTCACGGGGGCGGCTTATATGGCTACACCTTC
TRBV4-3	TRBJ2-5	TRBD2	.	CASSQDWTSPVEETQYF	TGCGCCAGCAGCCAAGATTGGACTAGCCCTGTGGAAGAGACCCAGTACTTC
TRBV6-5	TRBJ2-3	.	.	CAISQGGGTDTQYF	TGTGCCATCTCTCAGGGGGGTGGCACAGATACGCAGTATTTT
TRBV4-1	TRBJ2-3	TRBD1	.	CASSLGQGAGDTQYF	TGCGCCAGCAGCTTGGGACAGGGGGCAGGAGATACGCAGTATTTT
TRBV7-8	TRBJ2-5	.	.	CASSLGQHQETQYF	TGTGCCAGCAGCCTTGGACAGCACCAAGAGACCCAGTACTTC
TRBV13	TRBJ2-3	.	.	CASSLKAQRTTDTQYF	TGTGCCAGCAGCTTAAAAGCCCAGCGGACCACAGATACGCAGTATTTT